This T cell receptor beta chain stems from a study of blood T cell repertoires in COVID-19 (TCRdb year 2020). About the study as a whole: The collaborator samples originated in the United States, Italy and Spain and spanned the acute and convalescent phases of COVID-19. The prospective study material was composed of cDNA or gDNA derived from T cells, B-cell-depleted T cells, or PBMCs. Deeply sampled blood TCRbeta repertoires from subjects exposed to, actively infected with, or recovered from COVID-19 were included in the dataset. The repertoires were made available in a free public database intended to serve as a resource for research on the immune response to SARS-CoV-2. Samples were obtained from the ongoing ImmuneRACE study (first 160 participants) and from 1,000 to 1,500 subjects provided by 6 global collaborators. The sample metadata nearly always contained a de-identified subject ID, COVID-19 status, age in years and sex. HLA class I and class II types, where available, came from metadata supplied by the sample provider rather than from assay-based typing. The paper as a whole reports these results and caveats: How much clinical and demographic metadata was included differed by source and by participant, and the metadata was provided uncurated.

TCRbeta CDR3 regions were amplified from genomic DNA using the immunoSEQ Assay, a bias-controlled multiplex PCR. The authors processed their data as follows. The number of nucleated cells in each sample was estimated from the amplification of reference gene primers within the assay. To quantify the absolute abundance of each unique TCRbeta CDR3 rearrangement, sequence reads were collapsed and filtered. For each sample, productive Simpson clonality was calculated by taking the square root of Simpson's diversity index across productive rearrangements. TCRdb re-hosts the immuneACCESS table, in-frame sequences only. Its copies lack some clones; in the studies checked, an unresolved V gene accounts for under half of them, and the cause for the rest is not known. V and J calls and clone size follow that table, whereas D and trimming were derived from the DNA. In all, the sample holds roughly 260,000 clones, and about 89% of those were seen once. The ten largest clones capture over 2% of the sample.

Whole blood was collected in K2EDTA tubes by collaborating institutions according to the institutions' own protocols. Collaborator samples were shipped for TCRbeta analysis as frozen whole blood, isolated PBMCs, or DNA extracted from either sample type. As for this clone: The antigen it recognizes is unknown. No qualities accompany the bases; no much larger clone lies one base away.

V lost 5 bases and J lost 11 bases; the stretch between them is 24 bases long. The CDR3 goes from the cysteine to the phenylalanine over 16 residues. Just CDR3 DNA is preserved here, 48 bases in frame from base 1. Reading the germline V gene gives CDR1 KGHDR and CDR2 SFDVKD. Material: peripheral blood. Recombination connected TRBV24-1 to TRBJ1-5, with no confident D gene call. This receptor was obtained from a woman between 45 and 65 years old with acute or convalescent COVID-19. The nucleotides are TGTGCCACCAGTGGTCCTTGGGCCGAACCGTTTTCGGCCCAGCATTTT. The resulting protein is CATSGPWAEPFSAQHF.